This TCR beta chain comes out of a study of regulatory T cells in long-lasting Graves disease. Findings of the study overall: New patients shared 750 to 1,000 public clonotypes, and persistent patients shared more, with over 2,500. Accuracy may have been reduced by the small sample size.

About this clonotype: Its antigen remains unknown.

The time point is: persistent/refractory GD, antithyroid drugs over 5 years with positive TRAb. Construction of the TCR library relied on RNA isolated from PBMCs. The patients were enrolled through endocrinology in Xi'an, China. EDTA tubes were used for drawing around 9 milliliters of peripheral blood. Both iRepertoire HTBI primers and Arm-PCR of CDR3 regions were used to build the TCR beta libraries. Via MiXCR, TCRdb re-called the multiplex PCR reads, giving one row per CDR3 protein. The sample includes 390,000 or so distinct CDR3 sequences, approximately 25% seen only once; the top ten take around a quarter. The CDR3 is made up of 15 amino acids. V lost 0 bases and J 12 bases, leaving 15 bases between the germline ends. Per the germline V gene, CDR1 is MNHEY and CDR2 is SVGEGT.

Material: peripheral blood mononuclear cells (PBMCs), obtained when the disease was refractory, from a patient treated with antithyroid drugs. The chain has TRBV6-2 or TRBV6-3 and TRBJ1-6; a possible D gene is TRBD1 (6 bases). The clonotype was recovered from a woman aged 40 to 50 with Graves disease. The CDR3 DNA reads as TGTGCCAGCAGTTACTCCAAACCGACAGGTCAACCCCTCCACTTT. This sequence encodes CASSYSKPTGQPLHF.